Following are 25 T cell receptor beta chains from one sample sequenced in a study of early T cells in non-severe SARS-CoV-2 infection. From the 5' RACE reads, TCRdb called clonotypes with MiXCR, one entry per CDR3 protein. The sample records 95,000 to 120,000 distinct CDR3 sequences, around an eighth being singletons. Sequencing was performed on whole blood. The source is an adult who was a healthcare worker with PCR-confirmed SARS-CoV-2 infection or an uninfected control (not recorded which).

The J gene is TRBJ1-6, the V gene TRBV3-1, with TRBD1 as a possible D gene (5 bases). The germline V and J ends were trimmed by 4 bases and 8 bases, with 12 bases remaining between them. CDR1 and CDR2 (germline): LGHDT, YNNKEL (reference sequence). The CDR3 is 14 amino acids. The CDR3, as DNA: TGTGCCAGCAGCCTCACCAGGGTGGATTCACCCCTCCACTTT. This translates into CASSLTRVDSPLHF.

This clonotype was seen repeatedly, ten times or more. The genes are TRBV12-3 or TRBV12-4 and TRBJ2-2; perhaps D is TRBD1 or TRBD2 (5 bases each). Trimming shortened V by 3 bases and J by 6 bases, and 5 bases separated the two germline ends. CDR3 size: 12 residues. CDR3: CASSLGAGELFF. CDR3 DNA sequence: TGTGCCAGCAGTTTGGGGGCCGGGGAGCTGTTTTTT.

Notes on this clonotype: A read error may be the cause here, since a much bigger clone is one base away. This chain's CDR3 is CVSNTGNQPQHF. The CDR3 coding sequence is TGTGTCAGCAATACGGGGAATCAGCCCCAGCATTTT. The chain is built from TRBV6-5 and TRBJ1-5; D not resolved. Germline V CDR1 and CDR2: MNHEY, SVGAGI. This CDR3 spans 12 amino acids.

CDR3 sequence reads: CASSQVDRADEAFF. CDR3 coding DNA: TGTGCCAGCAGCCAAGTGGACCGGGCCGATGAAGCTTTCTTT. The rearrangement uses TRBV3-1 and TRBJ1-1; D gene unclear. Deletions cut 1 base from V and 7 bases from J, with 13 bases between. Germline loops: CDR1 LGHDT, CDR2 YNNKEL (reference sequence). The CDR3 is 14 residues long.

The chain carries TRBV29-1 and TRBJ2-3; D is unclear. The V end was cut by 2 bases, the J end by 4 bases, with 13 bases between. This CDR3 is 14 amino acids long. Germline V lookup: CDR1 SQVTM, CDR2 ANQGSEA. The CDR3: CSVEKDRAPDTQYF. CDR3 DNA sequence: TGCAGCGTTGAAAAGGACCGGGCACCAGATACGCAGTATTTT.

At least ten counts were recorded for this clonotype. This rearrangement joins TRBV3-1 to TRBJ2-2; no clear D gene. The CDR3 runs 14 residues. Looked up from germline, CDR1 is LGHDT and CDR2 is YNNKEL (reference sequence). The germline V and J ends were trimmed by 1 base and 7 bases, with 10 bases remaining between them. CDR3 DNA: TGTGCCAGCAGCCAAGGGGTAGTTAGCGGGGAGCTGTTTTTT. Its protein product is CASSQGVVSGELFF.

With regard to this clonotype: Germline is not matched at one junction end, which may reflect a read error. The rearrangement links TRBV7-9 to TRBJ2-5; the match to TRBD1 covers 9 bases. From germline, CDR1 is SEHNR and CDR2 FQNEAQ (reference sequence). The CDR3 runs 16 residues. DNA of the CDR3: TGTGCCAGCAGCATTCTCCCACAGGGGGCACAAGGGACCCAGTACTTC. Residues: CASSILPQGAQGTQYF.

This clonotype was counted at least ten times. The V and J genes are TRBV3-1 and TRBJ1-1, with D tentatively TRBD1 (6 bases). V was trimmed by 0 bases and J by 5 bases, leaving 10 bases between them. Looked up from germline, CDR1 is LGHDT and CDR2 is YNNKEL (reference sequence). The CDR3 is 14 residues long. The CDR3 protein is CASSQDRGRTEAFF. CDR3 DNA sequence: TGTGCCAGCAGCCAAGACAGGGGTCGGACTGAAGCTTTCTTT.

This clonotype was counted a few times. The chain uses TRBV10-3 and TRBJ2-7; D is uncertain. Trimming took 6 bases from V and 2 from J, leaving 5 bases between them. This CDR3 has 11 residues. Germline V gives CDR1 ENHRY, CDR2 SYGVKD. CDR3 amino acids: CAIRVAYEQYF. CDR3 coding DNA: TGTGCCATCAGGGTTGCCTACGAGCAGTACTTC.

The chain couples TRBV18 to TRBJ2-1; 7 bases align to TRBD1. V was pared by 6 bases and J by 4 bases, with 3 bases of the junction left unmatched. The CDR3 is made up of 13 amino acids. Germline CDR1 is KGHSH and CDR2 is LQKENI. As DNA, the CDR3 is TGTGCCAGCTCGCCGACAGGGTACAATGAGCAGTTCTTC. This codes for CASSPTGYNEQFF.

The rearrangement links TRBV19 to TRBJ1-5; 7 bases agree with TRBD1. The CDR3 covers 16 residues. Looked up from germline, CDR1 is LNHDA and CDR2 is SQIVND (reference sequence). Losses at the gene ends were 4 bases for V and 4 bases for J; bases not matched to a gene: 10. In nucleotides, the CDR3 is TGTGCCAGTAGTAGTATTAACAGGGGTCTAAATCAGCCCCAGCATTTT. This translates into CASSSINRGLNQPQHF.

This clonotype was seen a handful of times. The V call is TRBV2, the J call TRBJ2-7; D remains ambiguous. The V end lost 6 bases, the J end lost 0 bases, and 9 bases lay between the germline ends. The CDR3 is 13 amino acids. Germline V lookup: CDR1 SNHLY, CDR2 FYNNEI. Here the CDR3 reads CASSNDISYEQYF. The CDR3 DNA is TGTGCCAGCAGCAACGACATCTCCTACGAGCAGTACTTC.

This clonotype was seen ten or more times. This chain connects TRBV20-1 to TRBJ2-5; 11 bases line up with TRBD2. V shed 1 base, J shed 5 bases, and the junction held 3 bases outside the gene matches. Germline V gene lookup returns CDR1 DFQATT and CDR2 SNEGSKA (reference sequence). This CDR3 is 14 amino acids long. The CDR3 DNA follows: TGCAGTGCTAGAGCTAGCGGGGGGTGGGAGACCCAGTACTTC. Translation gives CSARASGGWETQYF.

J is TRBJ2-7 and V is TRBV5-1, with D tentatively TRBD1 (5 bases). The CDR3 length is 15 residues. V was pared by 0 bases and J by 9 bases, with 19 bases between. Germline CDR1 reads SGHRS; CDR2 reads YFSETQ. CDR3 loop: CASSLAAGADKGQYF. The CDR3 DNA reads TGCGCCAGCAGCTTGGCCGCTGGGGCTGACAAAGGGCAGTACTTC.

In its sample, this clonotype was seen many times. CDR3 DNA: TGCAGCTCTGACACAGATACGCAGTATTTT. The encoded protein is CSSDTDTQYF. The chain carries TRBV29-1 and TRBJ2-3; no firm D call. Trimming took off 8 bases at V and 2 bases at J, with 5 bases between the two ends. Germline loops: CDR1 SQVTM, CDR2 ANQGSEA. This CDR3 is built from 10 residues.

This clonotype was counted a few times. This rearrangement joins TRBV12-3 or TRBV12-4 to TRBJ2-1; 11 bases agree with TRBD2. Trimming cost V 7 bases and J 10 bases; bases outside gene matches: 9. The CDR3 is made up of 14 amino acids. The CDR3 DNA sequence: TGTGCCAGCAACCTAGCGGGAGGAGGTAAAGAGCAGTTCTTC. Protein product: CASNLAGGGKEQFF.

The chain has TRBV6-6 and TRBJ2-1; D is possibly TRBD2 (6 bases). The germline CDR1 and CDR2 sequences are MNHNY and SVGAGI (reference sequence). The CDR3 extends over 16 amino acids. Trimming stripped 2 bases from V and 7 bases from J, with 18 bases between. The CDR3 is CASSYKLAVTGNEQFF. The CDR3 DNA reads as TGTGCCAGCAGTTACAAACTAGCAGTCACAGGTAATGAGCAGTTCTTC.

The chain employs TRBV6-5 and TRBJ2-7, with a weak D call TRBD2 (5 bases). V lost 6 bases to trimming and J lost 0 bases, with 21 bases between them. Germline V gives CDR1 MNHEY, CDR2 SVGAGI. There are 17 residues in the CDR3. CDR3 coding DNA: TGTGCCAGCAGAGCCGCGGCCGGGGAACTTAGCTCCTACGAGCAGTACTTC. It encodes CASRAAAGELSSYEQYF.

The V and J genes are TRBV20-1 and TRBJ2-1; no definite D call. V lost 7 bases and J lost 6, with 7 bases in between. The CDR3 runs to 10 residues. Germline loops: CDR1 DFQATT, CDR2 SNEGSKA (reference sequence). The CDR3 nucleotides read TGCAGTGTCAGTGGCAATGAGCAGTTCTTC. Its translation: CSVSGNEQFF.

This clonotype was seen ten or more times. V and J are TRBV7-8 and TRBJ2-1; 10 bases line up with TRBD1. Losses at the gene ends were 5 bases for V and 4 bases for J; bases not matched to a gene: 5. CDR3 length: 15 amino acids. Germline CDR1 is SGHVS and CDR2 is FQNEAQ. The CDR3 region has the DNA TGTGCCAGCAGCCCTGGGACAGGGGTTTACAATGAGCAGTTCTTC. Protein product: CASSPGTGVYNEQFF.

This clonotype was seen a few times. This chain links TRBV3-1 with TRBJ2-4, with 8 bases lining up with TRBD2. CDR3 length equals 14 residues. Germline assignment: CDR1 LGHDT and CDR2 YNNKEL (reference sequence). Losses at the gene ends were 4 bases for V and 8 bases for J; bases not matched to a gene: 7. Written as DNA, the CDR3 is TGTGCCAGCAGCCCCGGCGCGGGAGGAGACATTCAGTACTTC. It encodes CASSPGAGGDIQYF.

The chain recombines TRBV12-3 or TRBV12-4 with TRBJ1-5, with TRBD1 as a possible D gene (6 bases). The CDR3 length is 12 residues. Trimming cost V 4 bases and J 6 bases, with 7 bases left between them. The CDR3 DNA reads as TGTGCCAGCAGTTCCAGGGGTCAGCCCCAGCATTTT. Residues: CASSSRGQPQHF.

Only a few counts were recorded for this clonotype. CDR3 DNA: TGTGCCAGCAGCCAGGCGCAAAGGACGGGCGCAAGAGAGACCCAGTACTTC. This encodes CASSQAQRTGARETQYF. This rearrangement joins TRBV11-3 to TRBJ2-5, with D unresolved. CDR3 size: 17 residues. With 5 bases removed from V and 4 bases from J, the gap between germline ends came to 23 bases. Germline assignment: CDR1 SGHNT and CDR2 YENEEA.

This clonotype occurred a few times. V and J are TRBV12-3 or TRBV12-4 and TRBJ2-1; perhaps TRBD2 as D (6 bases). Trimming cost V 6 bases and J 7 bases, with 13 bases left between them. This CDR3 contains 13 residues. The CDR3: CASSLGRGNEQFF. The CDR3 DNA is TGTGCCAGCAGCCTCGGTCGGGGGAATGAGCAGTTCTTC.

In the case of this clonotype: A read error may be the cause here, since a much bigger clone is one base away. The V and J genes are TRBV7-9 and TRBJ1-2; D is perhaps TRBD1 (5 bases). The CDR3 runs to 13 residues. Germline CDR1 is SEHNR and CDR2 is FQNEAQ (reference sequence). CDR3 nucleotides: TGTGCCTGCAGCCCTGGGACGACGGGGGGCTACACCTTC. It specifies CACSPGTTGGYTF.